The 15 T cell receptor beta chains given below trace back to one sample, sequenced in a study of identical twins. TCRdb itself ran the 5' RACE reads through MiXCR, one entry per CDR3 protein. The data show 450,000 or so distinct CDR3 sequences, about 14% seen once. These data were also filed under a second study, of yellow fever vaccine responses in identical twins.

The sample taken for sequencing was CD4+ T cells sorted from blood. The receptors here all came from a woman under 30 in good health.

This clonotype was counted at least ten times. V usage is TRBV24-1 and J usage is TRBJ2-3; 9 bases are shared with TRBD2. V lost 5 bases and J lost 5; bases outside the gene matches: 7. Germline V lookup: CDR1 KGHDR, CDR2 SFDVKD. The CDR3 has 15 residues. Here the CDR3 DNA reads TGTGCCACCAGTGTCAGGCGGGGGGGCTTAGATACGCAGTATTTT. It yields the protein CATSVRRGGLDTQYF.

This clonotype was observed a handful of times. The V gene is TRBV20-1, the J gene TRBJ2-2; D remains unclear. Germline assignment: CDR1 DFQATT and CDR2 SNEGSKA (reference sequence). The ends were cut back, 0 bases at V and 1 base at J, with 12 bases in the middle. The CDR3 has 16 amino acids. CDR3 nucleotide sequence: TGCAGTGCTAGAGATCTCCGCAGTAAGAACACCGGGGAGCTGTTTTTT. This codes for CSARDLRSKNTGELFF.

This clonotype showed up just a few times. V and J are TRBV7-8 and TRBJ2-7; 8 nucleotides line up with TRBD1. The ends lost 0 bases at V and 6 bases at J; junction bases unmatched: 7. The CDR3 contains 15 residues. Per germline, CDR1 SGHVS and CDR2 FQNEAQ. CDR3 nucleotides: TGTGCCAGCAGCTTAGCGCAGGGGGCGACTCGCGAGCAGTACTTC. Its protein is CASSLAQGATREQYF.

In DNA, the CDR3 is TGCAGTGCCCCCGGGGGATCAGGCTATGGCTACACCTTC. Amino acid sequence: CSAPGGSGYGYTF. The chain couples TRBV20-1 to TRBJ1-2, with D tentatively TRBD1 (5 bases). V shed 6 bases and J shed 4 bases, with 15 bases lying between them. There are 13 residues in the CDR3. Germline V gene lookup returns CDR1 DFQATT and CDR2 SNEGSKA (reference sequence).

This clonotype was picked up a small number of times. This chain uses TRBV5-6 with TRBJ2-1; 7 positions agree with TRBD1. V lost 4 bases and J lost 4; bases outside the gene matches: 17. This CDR3 contains 18 residues. The germline gives CDR1 SGHDT, CDR2 YYEEEE. The CDR3 DNA sequence: TGTGCCAGCAGCCCAACATACAGGGGCAATGGGGCGTACAATGAGCAGTTCTTC. This gives the protein CASSPTYRGNGAYNEQFF.

The chain carries TRBV9 and TRBJ2-7, with TRBD2 as a possible D gene (6 bases). V was clipped by 0 bases and J by 2 bases, with 12 bases between them. The germline CDR1 and CDR2 sequences are SGDLS and YYNGEE. This CDR3 region has 15 residues. CDR3 region: CASSVAGTATYEQYF. Here the CDR3 DNA reads TGTGCCAGCAGCGTAGCCGGGACTGCAACCTACGAGCAGTACTTC.

CDR3 sequence reads: CASSSTSFRTVETQYF. The CDR3 DNA sequence: TGTGCCAGCAGCTCGACTAGCTTCCGTACCGTGGAGACCCAGTACTTC. The chain combines TRBV11-1 with TRBJ2-5; 7 nucleotides align to TRBD2. Germline V gene lookup returns CDR1 SGHAT and CDR2 FQDESV (reference sequence). V was clipped by 4 bases and J by 5 bases; unmatched bases: 13. CDR3 length: 16 amino acids.

In this sample, this clonotype turned up a few times. This CDR3 reads CATSRDGGLGGEQYF. DNA of the CDR3: TGTGCCACCAGCAGAGATGGGGGGTTAGGTGGCGAGCAGTACTTC. J is TRBJ2-7 and V is TRBV15; D possibly corresponds to TRBD2 (6 bases). Germline V gene data show CDR1 as LNHNV and CDR2 as YYDKDF (reference sequence). The CDR3 runs to 15 residues. V gave up 0 bases and J gave up 6 bases, with 15 bases separating them.

V gene TRBV4-3 combines with J gene TRBJ2-1; 8 bases match TRBD2. Germline V CDR1 and CDR2: LGHNA, YSLEER. The CDR3 sequence is 16 residues long. J lost 7 bases, V lost 1 base, and 9 bases had no gene match. The CDR3 coding sequence is TGCGCCAGCAGCCAAGGAGCCCTAGCGGGCCTGAATGAGCAGTTCTTC. As protein: CASSQGALAGLNEQFF.

The gene calls are TRBV5-4 and TRBJ2-4, with 10 bases aligning to TRBD2. Germline V gene sequence: CDR1 SGHNT, CDR2 YYREEE (reference sequence). This CDR3 has 20 residues. V shed 0 bases, J shed 0 bases, and the junction held 12 bases outside the gene matches. The CDR3 DNA reads TGTGCCAGCAGCTTGGGACTAGCGGGTCCTCCCCCCCTAGCCAAAAACATTCAGTACTTC. Protein product: CASSLGLAGPPPLAKNIQYF.

This clonotype showed up many times. V and J are TRBV6-2 or TRBV6-3 and TRBJ2-7, with 7 bases aligning to TRBD1. The CDR3 runs 15 residues. J gave up 0 bases and V 0 bases, and 2 bases lay outside the gene matches. Germline values: CDR1 MNHEY, CDR2 SVGEGT. The CDR3 sequence is CASSYSRDSSYEQYF. CDR3 coding DNA: TGTGCCAGCAGTTACTCCCGGGACAGCTCCTACGAGCAGTACTTC.

This clonotype was seen more than once but under ten times. This chain joins TRBV6-1 and TRBJ2-3; tentative D call: TRBD2 (7 bases). Germline CDR1 reads MNHNS; CDR2 reads SASEGT. Between the trimmed V and J ends, which lost 7 bases and 2 bases, there was a span of 13 bases. CDR3 size: 14 residues. The CDR3 loop reads CASKRGAITDTQYF. Written as DNA, the CDR3 is TGTGCCAGCAAACGGGGGGCCATCACAGATACGCAGTATTTT.

V is TRBV12-3 or TRBV12-4 and J is TRBJ2-1; a weak D match, TRBD1 (8 bases). This CDR3 is 15 amino acids long. V lost 0 bases and J lost 7, with 13 bases in between. CDR3 DNA: TGTGCCAGCAGTTTAGCAACAGGGGGGGGGAATGAGCAGTTCTTC. Residues: CASSLATGGGNEQFF.

The chain recombines TRBV6-5 with TRBJ1-2; D remains unclear. Between the trimmed V and J ends, which lost 10 bases and 2 bases, there was a span of 8 bases. There are 11 residues in the CDR3. From germline, CDR1 is MNHEY and CDR2 SVGAGI. For the CDR3, the DNA is TGTGCCACTAAGGCGAACTATGGCTACACCTTC. This sequence encodes CATKANYGYTF.

This clonotype was recorded at least ten times. This chain links TRBV5-1 with TRBJ1-6; D is possibly TRBD1 (5 bases). Germline assignment: CDR1 SGHRS and CDR2 YFSETQ. Trimming took 1 base from V and 3 from J, leaving 8 bases between them. The CDR3 is 15 amino acids. The CDR3 DNA sequence: TGCGCCAGCAGCTTGCAGGGTGGCTATAATTCACCCCTCCACTTT. Its protein product is CASSLQGGYNSPLHF.